The clone carrying this T cell receptor beta chain showed up many times. Its antigen is as yet unknown. Germline V lookup: CDR1 SGHAT, CDR2 FQNNGV. V was clipped by 6 bases and J by 4 bases; unmatched bases: 8. The CDR3 consists of 15 residues. The sample belongs to a study of breast tumors, draining lymph nodes, adjacent tissues. Study-wide points: Most tumor T cells seemingly derive from lymph node, then expand in tumor. Data only fit, rather than demonstrated, lymph node origin of most tumor T cells.

Each CDR3 protein gets one entry after TCRdb re-called the multiplex PCR reads with MiXCR. The sample holds 60,000 to 75,000 distinct CDR3 sequences; around 60% are singletons and the top ten take approximately 19%. The chain combines TRBV11-2 with TRBJ2-2; 7 bases are shared with TRBD1. Sequenced: breast tumor tissue. The source is a female donor with breast cancer. Some clones in this sample may be carry-over from other donors' samples. CDR3 nucleotides: TGTGCCAGCAGGCGTACAGGGGCGACCACCGGGGAGCTGTTTTTT. This translates into CASRRTGATTGELFF.